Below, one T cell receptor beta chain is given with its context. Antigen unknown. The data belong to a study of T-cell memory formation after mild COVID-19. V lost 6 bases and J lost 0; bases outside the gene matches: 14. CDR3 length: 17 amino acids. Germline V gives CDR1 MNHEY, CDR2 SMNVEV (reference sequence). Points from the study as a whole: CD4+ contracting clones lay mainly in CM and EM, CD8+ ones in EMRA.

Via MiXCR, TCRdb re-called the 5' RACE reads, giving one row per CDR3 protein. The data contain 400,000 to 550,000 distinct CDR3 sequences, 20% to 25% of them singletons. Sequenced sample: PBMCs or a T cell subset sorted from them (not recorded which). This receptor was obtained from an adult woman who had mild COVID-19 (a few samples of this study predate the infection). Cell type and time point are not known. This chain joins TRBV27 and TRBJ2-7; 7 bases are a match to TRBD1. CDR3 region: CASSLTGLGMGSYEQYF. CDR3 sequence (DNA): TGTGCCAGCAGCCTGACAGGGTTGGGAATGGGCTCCTACGAGCAGTACTTC.